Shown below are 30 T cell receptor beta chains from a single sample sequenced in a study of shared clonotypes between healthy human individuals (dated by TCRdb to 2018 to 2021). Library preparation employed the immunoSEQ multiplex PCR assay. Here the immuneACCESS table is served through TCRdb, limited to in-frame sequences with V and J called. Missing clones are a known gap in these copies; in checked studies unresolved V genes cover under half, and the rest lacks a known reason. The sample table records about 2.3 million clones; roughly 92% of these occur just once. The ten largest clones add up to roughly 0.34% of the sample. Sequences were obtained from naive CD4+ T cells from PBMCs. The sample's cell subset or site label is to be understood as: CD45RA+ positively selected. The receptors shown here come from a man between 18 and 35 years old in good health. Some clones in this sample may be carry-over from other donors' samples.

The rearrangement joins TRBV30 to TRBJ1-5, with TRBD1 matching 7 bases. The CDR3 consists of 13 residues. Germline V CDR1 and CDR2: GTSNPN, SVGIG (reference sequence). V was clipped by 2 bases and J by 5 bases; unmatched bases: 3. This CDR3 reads CAWSTGADQPQHF. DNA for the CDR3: TGTGCCTGGAGTACAGGGGCGGATCAGCCCCAGCATTTT.

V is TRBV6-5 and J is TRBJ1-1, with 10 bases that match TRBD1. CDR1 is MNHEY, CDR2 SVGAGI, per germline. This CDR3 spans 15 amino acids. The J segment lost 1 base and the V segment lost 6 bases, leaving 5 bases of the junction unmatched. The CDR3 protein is CASREDRGGNTEAFF. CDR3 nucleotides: TGTGCCAGCAGGGAGGACAGGGGGGGGAACACTGAAGCTTTCTTT.

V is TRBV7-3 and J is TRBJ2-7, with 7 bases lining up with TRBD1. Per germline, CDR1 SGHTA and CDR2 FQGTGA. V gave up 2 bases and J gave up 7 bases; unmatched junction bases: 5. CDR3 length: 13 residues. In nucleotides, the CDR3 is TGTGCCAGCAGCTTAGATGACAGGGCTGAGCAGTACTTC. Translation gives CASSLDDRAEQYF.

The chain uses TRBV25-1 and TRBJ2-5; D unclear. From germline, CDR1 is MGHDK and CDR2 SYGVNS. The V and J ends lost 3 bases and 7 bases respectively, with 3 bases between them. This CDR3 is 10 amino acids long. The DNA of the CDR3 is TGTGCCAGCAGTGACTTGACCCAGTACTTC. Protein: CASSDLTQYF.

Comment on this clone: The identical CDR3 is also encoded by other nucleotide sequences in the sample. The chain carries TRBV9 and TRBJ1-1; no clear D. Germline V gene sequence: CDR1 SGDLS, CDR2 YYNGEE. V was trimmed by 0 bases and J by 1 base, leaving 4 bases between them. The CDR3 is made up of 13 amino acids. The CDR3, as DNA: TGTGCCAGCAGCGTAGAAGAGAACACTGAAGCTTTCTTT. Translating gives CASSVEENTEAFF.

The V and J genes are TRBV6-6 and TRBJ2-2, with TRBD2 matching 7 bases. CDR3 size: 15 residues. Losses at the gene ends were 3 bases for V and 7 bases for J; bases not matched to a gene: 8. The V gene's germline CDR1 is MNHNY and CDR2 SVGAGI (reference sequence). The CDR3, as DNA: TGTGCCAGCAGTTATGGTGGCGGGAGCGGCGGGGAGCTGTTTTTT. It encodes CASSYGGGSGGELFF.

CDR3 nucleotides: TGTGCCACCAGCCTTGGGGGAACTAGCGGGAGTTCCACCTACGTGGAGCAGTACTTC. It specifies CATSLGGTSGSSTYVEQYF. The J gene is TRBJ2-7, the V gene TRBV15; 11 bases fit TRBD2. V lost 5 bases and J lost 7; bases outside the gene matches: 22. In germline, CDR1 is LNHNV, CDR2 YYDKDF (reference sequence). The CDR3 covers 19 residues.

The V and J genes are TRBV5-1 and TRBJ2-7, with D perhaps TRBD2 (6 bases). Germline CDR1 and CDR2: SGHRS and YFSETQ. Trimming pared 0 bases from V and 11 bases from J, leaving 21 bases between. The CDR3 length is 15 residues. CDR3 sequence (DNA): TGCGCCAGCAGCTTGGGTCGGGGGATCTTGGGGCAGGAGTACTTC. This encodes CASSLGRGILGQEYF.

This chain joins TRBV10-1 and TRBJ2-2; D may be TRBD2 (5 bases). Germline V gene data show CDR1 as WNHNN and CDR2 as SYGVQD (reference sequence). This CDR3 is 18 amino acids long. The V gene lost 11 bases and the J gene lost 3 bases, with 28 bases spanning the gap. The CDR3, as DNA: TGCGCCGGGCCCCCGCTGTCAGCCGAGGGCACGGACACCGGGGAGCTGTTTTTT. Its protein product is CAGPPLSAEGTDTGELFF.

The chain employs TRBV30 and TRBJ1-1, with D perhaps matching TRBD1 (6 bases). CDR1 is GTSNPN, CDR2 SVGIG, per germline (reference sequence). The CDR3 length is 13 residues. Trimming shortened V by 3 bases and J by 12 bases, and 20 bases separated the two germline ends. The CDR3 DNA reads TGTGCCTGGAGCCCCGGGGGCAGGGGAACACCTTTCTTT. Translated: CAWSPGGRGTPFF.

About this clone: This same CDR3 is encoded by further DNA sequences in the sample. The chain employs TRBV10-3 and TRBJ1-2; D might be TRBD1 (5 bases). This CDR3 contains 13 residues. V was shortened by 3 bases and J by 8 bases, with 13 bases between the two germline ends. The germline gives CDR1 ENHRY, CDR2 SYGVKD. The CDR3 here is CAISEGAGYGYTF. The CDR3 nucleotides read TGTGCCATCAGTGAAGGGGCAGGATACGGCTACACCTTC.

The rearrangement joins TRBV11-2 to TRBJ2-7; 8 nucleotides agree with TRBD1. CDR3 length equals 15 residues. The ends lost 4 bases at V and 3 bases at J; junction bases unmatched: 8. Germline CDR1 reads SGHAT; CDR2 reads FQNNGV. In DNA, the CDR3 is TGTGCCAGCAGCTCGGGACAGGAAGGGAACTACGAGCAGTACTTC. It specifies CASSSGQEGNYEQYF.

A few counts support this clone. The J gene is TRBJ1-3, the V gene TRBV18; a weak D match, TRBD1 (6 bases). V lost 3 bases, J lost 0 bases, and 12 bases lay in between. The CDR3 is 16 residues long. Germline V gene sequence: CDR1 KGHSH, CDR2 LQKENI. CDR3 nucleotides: TGTGCCAGCTCACCGGCGGGACACCTCTCTGGAAACACCATATATTTT. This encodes CASSPAGHLSGNTIYF.

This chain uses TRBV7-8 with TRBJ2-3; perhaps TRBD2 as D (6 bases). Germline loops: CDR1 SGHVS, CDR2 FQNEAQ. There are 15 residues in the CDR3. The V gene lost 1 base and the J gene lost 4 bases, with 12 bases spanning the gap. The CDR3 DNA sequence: TGTGCCAGCAGCTTAGTAGGGAGGTTGCCAGATACGCAGTATTTT. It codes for CASSLVGRLPDTQYF. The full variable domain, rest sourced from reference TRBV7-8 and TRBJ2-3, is GAGVSQSPRYKVAKRGQDVALRCDPISGHVSLFWYQQALGQGPEFLTYFQNEAQLDKSGLPSDRFFAERPEGSVSTLKIQRTQQEDSAVYLCASSLVGRLPDTQYFGPGTRLTVL.

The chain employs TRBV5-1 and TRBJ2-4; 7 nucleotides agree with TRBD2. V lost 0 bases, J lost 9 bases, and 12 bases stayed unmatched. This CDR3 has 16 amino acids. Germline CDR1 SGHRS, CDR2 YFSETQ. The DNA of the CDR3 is TGCGCCAGCAGCTTGGCGAGGGGCCGGGGGGATCCCATTCAGTACTTC. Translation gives CASSLARGRGDPIQYF.

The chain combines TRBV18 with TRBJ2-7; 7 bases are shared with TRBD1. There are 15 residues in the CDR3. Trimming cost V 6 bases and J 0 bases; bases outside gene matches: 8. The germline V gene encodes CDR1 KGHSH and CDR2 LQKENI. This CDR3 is CASSEYRGFSYEQYF. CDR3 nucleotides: TGTGCCAGCTCGGAATACAGGGGATTCTCCTACGAGCAGTACTTC.

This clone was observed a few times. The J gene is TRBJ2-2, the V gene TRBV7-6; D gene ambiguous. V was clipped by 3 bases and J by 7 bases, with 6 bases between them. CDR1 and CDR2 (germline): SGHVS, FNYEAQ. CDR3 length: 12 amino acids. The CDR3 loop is CASSFADGELFF. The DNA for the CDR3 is TGTGCCAGCAGCTTCGCCGACGGGGAGCTGTTTTTT. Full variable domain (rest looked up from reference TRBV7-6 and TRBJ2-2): GAGVSQSPRYKVTKRGQDVALRCDPISGHVSLYWYRQALGQGPEFLTYFNYEAQQDKSGLPNDRFSAERPEGSISTLTIQRTEQRDSAMYRCASSFADGELFFGEGSRLTVL.

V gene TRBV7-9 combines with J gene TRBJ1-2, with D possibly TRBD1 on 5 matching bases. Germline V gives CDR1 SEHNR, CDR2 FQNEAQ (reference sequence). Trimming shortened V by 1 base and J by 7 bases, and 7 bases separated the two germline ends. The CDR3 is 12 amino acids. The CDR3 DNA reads TGTGCCAGCAGCTTAGTTGGGGGTGGCTACACCTTC. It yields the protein CASSLVGGGYTF.

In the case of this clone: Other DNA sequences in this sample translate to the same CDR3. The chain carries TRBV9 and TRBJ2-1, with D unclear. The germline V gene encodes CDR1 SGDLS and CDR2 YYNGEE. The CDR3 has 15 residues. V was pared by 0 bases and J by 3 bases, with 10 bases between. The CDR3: CASSVGSGGYNEQFF. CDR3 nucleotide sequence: TGTGCCAGCAGCGTAGGATCCGGCGGCTACAATGAGCAGTTCTTC.

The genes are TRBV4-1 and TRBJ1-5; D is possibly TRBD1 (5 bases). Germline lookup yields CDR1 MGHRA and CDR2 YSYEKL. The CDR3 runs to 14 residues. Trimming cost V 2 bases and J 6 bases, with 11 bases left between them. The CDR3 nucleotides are TGCGCCAGCAGCCAAAGGGACTTAGGTCAGCCCCAGCATTTT. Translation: CASSQRDLGQPQHF.

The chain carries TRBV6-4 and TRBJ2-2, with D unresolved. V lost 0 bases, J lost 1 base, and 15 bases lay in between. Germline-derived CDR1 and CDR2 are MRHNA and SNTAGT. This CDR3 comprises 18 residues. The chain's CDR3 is CASSDSGFGTQNTGELFF. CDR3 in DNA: TGTGCCAGCAGTGACTCGGGTTTCGGCACCCAGAACACCGGGGAGCTGTTTTTT.

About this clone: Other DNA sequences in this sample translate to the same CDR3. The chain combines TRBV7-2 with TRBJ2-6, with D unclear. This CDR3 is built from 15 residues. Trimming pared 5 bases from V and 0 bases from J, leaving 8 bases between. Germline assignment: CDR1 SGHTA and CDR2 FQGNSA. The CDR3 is CASSDRSSGANVLTF. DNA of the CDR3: TGTGCCAGCAGCGACCGAAGCTCTGGGGCCAACGTCCTGACTTTC.

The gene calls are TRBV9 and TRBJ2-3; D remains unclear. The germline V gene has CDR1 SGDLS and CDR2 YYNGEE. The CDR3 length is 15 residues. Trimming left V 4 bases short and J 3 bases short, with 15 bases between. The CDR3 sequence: CASSIMGRSTDTQYF. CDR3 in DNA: TGTGCCAGCAGCATCATGGGCCGGTCGACAGATACGCAGTATTTT. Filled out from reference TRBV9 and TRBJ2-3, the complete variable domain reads DSGVTQTPKHLITATGQRVTLRCSPRSGDLSVYWYQQSLDQGLQFLIQYYNGEERAKGNILERFSAQQFPDLHSELNLSSLELGDSALYFCASSIMGRSTDTQYFGPGTRLTVL.

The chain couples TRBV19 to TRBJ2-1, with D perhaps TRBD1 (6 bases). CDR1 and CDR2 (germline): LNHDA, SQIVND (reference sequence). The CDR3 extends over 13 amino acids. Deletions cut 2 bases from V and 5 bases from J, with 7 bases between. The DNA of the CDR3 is TGTGCCAGTAGTATATACAGGGACAATGAGCAGTTCTTC. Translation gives CASSIYRDNEQFF.

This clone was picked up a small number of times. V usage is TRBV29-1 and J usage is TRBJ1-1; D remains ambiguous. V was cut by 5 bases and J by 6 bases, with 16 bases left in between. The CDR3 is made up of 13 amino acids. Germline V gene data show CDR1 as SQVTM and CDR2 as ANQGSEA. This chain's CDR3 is CSVSSLFGSEAFF. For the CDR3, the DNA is TGCAGCGTTTCTTCCCTTTTTGGGTCTGAAGCTTTCTTT.

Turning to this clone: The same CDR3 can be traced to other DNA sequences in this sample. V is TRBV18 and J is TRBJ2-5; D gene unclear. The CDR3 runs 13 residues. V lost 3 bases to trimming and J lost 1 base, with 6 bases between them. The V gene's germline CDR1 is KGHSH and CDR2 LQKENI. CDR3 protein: CASSPTTQETQYF. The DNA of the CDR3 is TGTGCCAGCTCACCCACCACCCAAGAGACCCAGTACTTC.

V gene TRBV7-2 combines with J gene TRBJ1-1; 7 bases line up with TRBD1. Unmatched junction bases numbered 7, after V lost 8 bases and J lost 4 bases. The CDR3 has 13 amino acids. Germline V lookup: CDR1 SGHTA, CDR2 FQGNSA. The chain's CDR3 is CASGSDRVTEAFF. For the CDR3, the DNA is TGTGCCAGCGGGTCCGACAGGGTCACTGAAGCTTTCTTT.

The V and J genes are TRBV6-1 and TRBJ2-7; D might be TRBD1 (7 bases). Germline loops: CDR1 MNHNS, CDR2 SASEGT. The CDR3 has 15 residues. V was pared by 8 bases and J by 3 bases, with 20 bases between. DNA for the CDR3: TGTGCCAGCGGTAACAGGGGAGGATCCTTCTACGAGCAGTACTTC. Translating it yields CASGNRGGSFYEQYF.

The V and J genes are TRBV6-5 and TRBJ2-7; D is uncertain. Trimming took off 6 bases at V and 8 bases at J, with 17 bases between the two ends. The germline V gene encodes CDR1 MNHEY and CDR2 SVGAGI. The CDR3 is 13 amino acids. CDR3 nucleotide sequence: TGTGCCAGCAGACCCGCGTCCGGCCACCAGCAGTACTTC. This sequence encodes CASRPASGHQQYF.

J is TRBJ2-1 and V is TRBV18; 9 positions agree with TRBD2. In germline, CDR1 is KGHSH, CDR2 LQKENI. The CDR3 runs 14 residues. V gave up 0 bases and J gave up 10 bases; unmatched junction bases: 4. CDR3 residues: CASSPPSGRFEQFF. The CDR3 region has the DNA TGTGCCAGCTCACCACCGAGCGGGAGGTTCGAGCAGTTCTTC.